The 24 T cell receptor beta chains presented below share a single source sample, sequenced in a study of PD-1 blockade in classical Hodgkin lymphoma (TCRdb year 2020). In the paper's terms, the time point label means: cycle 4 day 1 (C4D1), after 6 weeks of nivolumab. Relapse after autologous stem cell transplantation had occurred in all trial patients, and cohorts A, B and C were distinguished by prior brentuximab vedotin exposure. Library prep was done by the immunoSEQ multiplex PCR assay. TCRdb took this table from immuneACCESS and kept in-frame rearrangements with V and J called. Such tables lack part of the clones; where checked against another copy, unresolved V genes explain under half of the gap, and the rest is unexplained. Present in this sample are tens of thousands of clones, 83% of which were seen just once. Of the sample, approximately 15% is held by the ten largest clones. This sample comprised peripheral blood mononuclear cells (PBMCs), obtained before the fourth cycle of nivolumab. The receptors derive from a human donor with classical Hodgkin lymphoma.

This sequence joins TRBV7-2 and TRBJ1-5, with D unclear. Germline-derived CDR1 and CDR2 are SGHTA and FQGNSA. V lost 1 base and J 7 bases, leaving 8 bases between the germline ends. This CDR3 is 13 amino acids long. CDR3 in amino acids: CASSLDKVQPQHF. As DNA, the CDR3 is TGTGCCAGCAGCTTAGATAAGGTCCAGCCCCAGCATTTT. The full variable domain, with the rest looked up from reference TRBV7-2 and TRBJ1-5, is GAGVSQSPSNKVTEKGKDVELRCDPISGHTALYWYRQSLGQGLEFLIYFQGNSAPDKSGLPSDRFSAERTGGSVSTLTIQRTQQEDSAVYLCASSLDKVQPQHFGDGTRLSIL.

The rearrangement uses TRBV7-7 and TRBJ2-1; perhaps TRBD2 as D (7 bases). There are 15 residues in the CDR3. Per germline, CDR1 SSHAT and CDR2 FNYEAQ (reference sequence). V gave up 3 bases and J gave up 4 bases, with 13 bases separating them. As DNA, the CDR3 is TGTGCCAGCAGCTTGGGGCGGGGGCTGTACAATGAGCAGTTCTTC. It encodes CASSLGRGLYNEQFF.

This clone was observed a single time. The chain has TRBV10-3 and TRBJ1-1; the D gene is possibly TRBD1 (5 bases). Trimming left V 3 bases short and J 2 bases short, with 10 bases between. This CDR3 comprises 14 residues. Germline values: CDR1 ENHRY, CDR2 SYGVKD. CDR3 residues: CAISDPGFNTEAFF. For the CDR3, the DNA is TGTGCCATCAGTGACCCAGGGTTTAACACTGAAGCTTTCTTT.

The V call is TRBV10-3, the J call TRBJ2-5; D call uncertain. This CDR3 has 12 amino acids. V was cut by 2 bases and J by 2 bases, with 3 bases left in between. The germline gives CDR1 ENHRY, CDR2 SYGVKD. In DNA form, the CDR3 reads TGTGCCATCAGTGAGAATCAAGAGACCCAGTACTTC. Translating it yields CAISENQETQYF.

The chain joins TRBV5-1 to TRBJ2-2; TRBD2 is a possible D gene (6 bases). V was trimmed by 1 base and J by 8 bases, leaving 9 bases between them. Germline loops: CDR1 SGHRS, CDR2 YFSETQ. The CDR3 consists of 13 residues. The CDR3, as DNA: TGCGCCAGCAGCTTGCTAGCGCTAGGGGAGCTGTTTTTT. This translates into CASSLLALGELFF.

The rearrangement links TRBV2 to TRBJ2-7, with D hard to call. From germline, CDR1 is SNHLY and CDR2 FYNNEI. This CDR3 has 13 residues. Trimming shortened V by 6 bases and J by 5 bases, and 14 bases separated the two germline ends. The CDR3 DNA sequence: TGTGCCAGCAGGGTACTTTTGGGCCACGAGCAGTACTTC. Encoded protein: CASRVLLGHEQYF.

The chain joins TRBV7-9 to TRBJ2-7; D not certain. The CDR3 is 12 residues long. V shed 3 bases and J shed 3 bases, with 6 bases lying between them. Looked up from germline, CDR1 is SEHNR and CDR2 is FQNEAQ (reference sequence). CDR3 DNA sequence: TGTGCCAGCAGCTTGACGGACTACGAGCAGTACTTC. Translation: CASSLTDYEQYF. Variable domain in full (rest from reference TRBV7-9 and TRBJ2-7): DTGVSQNPRHKITKRGQNVTFRCDPISEHNRLYWYRQTLGQGPEFLTYFQNEAQLEKSRLLSDRFSAERPKGSFSTLEIQRTEQGDSAMYLCASSLTDYEQYFGPGTRLTVT.

CDR3 residues: CASSLKARPATDTQYF. The CDR3 DNA sequence: TGTGCCAGCAGCCTGAAGGCGAGACCCGCGACAGATACGCAGTATTTT. The chain joins TRBV4-2 to TRBJ2-3; D not certain. Germline CDR1 and CDR2: LGHNA and YNFKEQ. With 4 bases removed from V and 3 bases from J, the gap between germline ends came to 17 bases. CDR3 size: 16 residues.

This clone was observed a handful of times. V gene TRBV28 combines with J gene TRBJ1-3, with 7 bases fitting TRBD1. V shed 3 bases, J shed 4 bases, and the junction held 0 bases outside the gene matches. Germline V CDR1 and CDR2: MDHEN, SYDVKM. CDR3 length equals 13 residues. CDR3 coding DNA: TGTGCCAGCAGTTTGGACAGGGGAAACACCATATATTTT. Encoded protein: CASSLDRGNTIYF.

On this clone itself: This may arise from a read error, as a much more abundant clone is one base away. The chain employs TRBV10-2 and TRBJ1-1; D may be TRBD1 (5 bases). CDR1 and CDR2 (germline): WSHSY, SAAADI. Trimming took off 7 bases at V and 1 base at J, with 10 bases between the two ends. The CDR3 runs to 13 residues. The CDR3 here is CASKGPTNTEAFF. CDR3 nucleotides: TGCGCCAGCAAGGGACCCACGAACACTGAAGCTTTCTTT.

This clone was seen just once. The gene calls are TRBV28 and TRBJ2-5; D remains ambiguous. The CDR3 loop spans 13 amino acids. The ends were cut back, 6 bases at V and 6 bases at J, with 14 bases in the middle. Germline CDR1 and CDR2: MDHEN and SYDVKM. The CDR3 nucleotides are TGTGCCAGCAGCCCAGACCCGGGCCAGACCCAGTACTTC. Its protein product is CASSPDPGQTQYF.

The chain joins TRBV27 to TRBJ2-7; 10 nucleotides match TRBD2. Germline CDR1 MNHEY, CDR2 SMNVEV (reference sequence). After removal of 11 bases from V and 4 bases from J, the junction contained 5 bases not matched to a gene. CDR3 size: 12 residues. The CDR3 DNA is TGTGCCGTCAGGACTAGCGGTTACGAGCAGTACTTC. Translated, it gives CAVRTSGYEQYF.

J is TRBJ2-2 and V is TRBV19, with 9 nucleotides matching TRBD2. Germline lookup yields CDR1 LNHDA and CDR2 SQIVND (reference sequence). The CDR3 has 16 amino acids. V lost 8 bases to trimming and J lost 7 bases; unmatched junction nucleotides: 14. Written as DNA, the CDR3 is TGTGCCAGTTCCACCCCCCAGCGGGAGGCGAGCGGGGAGCTGTTTTTT. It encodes CASSTPQREASGELFF. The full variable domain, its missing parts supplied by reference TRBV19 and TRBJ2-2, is DGGITQSPKYLFRKEGQNVTLSCEQNLNHDAMYWYRQDPGQGLRLIYYSQIVNDFQKGDIAEGYSVSREKKESFPLTVTSAQKNPTAFYLCASSTPQREASGELFFGEGSRLTVL.

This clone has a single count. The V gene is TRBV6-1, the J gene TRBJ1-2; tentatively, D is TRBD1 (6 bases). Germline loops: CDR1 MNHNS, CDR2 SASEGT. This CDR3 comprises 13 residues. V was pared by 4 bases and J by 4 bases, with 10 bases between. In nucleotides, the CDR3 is TGTGCCAGCAGTGGGGGACACATCTATGGCTACACCTTC. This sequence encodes CASSGGHIYGYTF.

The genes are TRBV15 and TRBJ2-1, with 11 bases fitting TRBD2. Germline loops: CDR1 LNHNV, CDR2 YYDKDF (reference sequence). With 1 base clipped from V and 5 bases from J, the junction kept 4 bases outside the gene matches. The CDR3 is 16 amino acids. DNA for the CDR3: TGTGCCACCAGCAGAGGGACTAGCGGGCGACACAATGAGCAGTTCTTC. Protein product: CATSRGTSGRHNEQFF.

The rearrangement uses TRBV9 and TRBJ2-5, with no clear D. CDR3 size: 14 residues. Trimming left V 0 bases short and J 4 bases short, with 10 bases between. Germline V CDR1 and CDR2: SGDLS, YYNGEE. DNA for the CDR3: TGTGCCAGCAGCGTAGAGGGCTTCCTAGAGACCCAGTACTTC. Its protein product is CASSVEGFLETQYF.

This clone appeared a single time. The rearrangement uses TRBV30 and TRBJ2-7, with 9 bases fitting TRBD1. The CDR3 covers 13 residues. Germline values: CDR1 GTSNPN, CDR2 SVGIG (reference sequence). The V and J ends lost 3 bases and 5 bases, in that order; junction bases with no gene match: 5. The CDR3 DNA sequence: TGTGCCTGGAGCCGGGGACAGGGAAACGAGCAGTACTTC. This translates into CAWSRGQGNEQYF.

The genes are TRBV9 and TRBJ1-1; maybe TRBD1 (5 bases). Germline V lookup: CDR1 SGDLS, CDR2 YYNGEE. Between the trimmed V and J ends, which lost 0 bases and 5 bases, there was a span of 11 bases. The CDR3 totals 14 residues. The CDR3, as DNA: TGTGCCAGCAGCGTAGGGTCAGGGTTTACTGAAGCTTTCTTT. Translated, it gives CASSVGSGFTEAFF.

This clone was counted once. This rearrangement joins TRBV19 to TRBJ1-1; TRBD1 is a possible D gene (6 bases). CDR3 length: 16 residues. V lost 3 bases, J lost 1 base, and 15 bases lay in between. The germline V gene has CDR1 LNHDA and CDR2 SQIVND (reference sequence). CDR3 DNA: TGTGCCAGTAGTATGTGGGCAGGGGCTACGAACACTGAAGCTTTCTTT. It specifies CASSMWAGATNTEAFF.

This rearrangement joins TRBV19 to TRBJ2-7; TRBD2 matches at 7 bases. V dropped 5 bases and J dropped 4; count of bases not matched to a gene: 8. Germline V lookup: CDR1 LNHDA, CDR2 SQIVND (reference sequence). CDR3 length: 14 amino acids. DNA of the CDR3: TGTGCCAGTAGTGTGGCGGGAGCGGCGTACGAGCAGTACTTC. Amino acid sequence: CASSVAGAAYEQYF. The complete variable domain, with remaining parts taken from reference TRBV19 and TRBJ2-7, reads DGGITQSPKYLFRKEGQNVTLSCEQNLNHDAMYWYRQDPGQGLRLIYYSQIVNDFQKGDIAEGYSVSREKKESFPLTVTSAQKNPTAFYLCASSVAGAAYEQYFGPGTRLTVT.

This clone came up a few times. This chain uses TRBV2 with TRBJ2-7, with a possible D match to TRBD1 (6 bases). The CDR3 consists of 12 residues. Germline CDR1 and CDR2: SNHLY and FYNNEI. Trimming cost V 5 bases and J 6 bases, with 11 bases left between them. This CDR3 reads CASSYGQSEQYF. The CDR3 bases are TGTGCCAGCAGTTATGGACAGAGCGAGCAGTACTTC.

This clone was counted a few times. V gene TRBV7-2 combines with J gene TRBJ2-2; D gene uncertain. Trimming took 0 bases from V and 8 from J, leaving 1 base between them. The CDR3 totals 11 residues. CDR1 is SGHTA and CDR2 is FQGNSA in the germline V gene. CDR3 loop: CASSLAGELFF. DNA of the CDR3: TGTGCCAGCAGCTTAGCGGGGGAGCTGTTTTTT.

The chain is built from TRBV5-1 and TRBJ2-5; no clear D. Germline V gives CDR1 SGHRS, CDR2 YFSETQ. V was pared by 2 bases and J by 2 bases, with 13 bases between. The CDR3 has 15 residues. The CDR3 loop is CASSFSPGAQETQYF. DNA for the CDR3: TGCGCCAGCAGCTTTTCCCCGGGTGCGCAAGAGACCCAGTACTTC.

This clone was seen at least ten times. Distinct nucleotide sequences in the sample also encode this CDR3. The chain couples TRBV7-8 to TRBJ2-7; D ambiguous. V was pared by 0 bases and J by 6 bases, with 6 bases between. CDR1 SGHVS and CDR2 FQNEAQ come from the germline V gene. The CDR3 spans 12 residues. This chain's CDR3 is CASSLAMAEQYF. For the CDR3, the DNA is TGTGCCAGCAGCTTAGCAATGGCCGAGCAGTACTTC. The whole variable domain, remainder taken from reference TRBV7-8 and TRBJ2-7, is GAGVSQSPRYKVAKRGQDVALRCDPISGHVSLFWYQQALGQGPEFLTYFQNEAQLDKSGLPSDRFFAERPEGSVSTLKIQRTQQEDSAVYLCASSLAMAEQYFGPGTRLTVT.